One and the same sample provided the 2 T cell receptor beta chains below, sequenced in a study of T cell repertoires in cytomegalovirus infection. MiXCR, applied by TCRdb to the reads, yields one record per CDR3 protein. The data hold more than 400,000 distinct CDR3 sequences, with about 25% observed a single time. The sequencing input was PBMCs. These receptors originate from a human donor in good health (CMV status not recorded). Some clones in this sample may be carry-over from other donors' samples.

The chain carries TRBV6-6 and TRBJ2-1; D might be TRBD1 or TRBD2, each matching 5 bases. The CDR3 contains 12 residues. Per germline, CDR1 MNHNY and CDR2 SVGAGI (reference sequence). V was cut by 9 bases and J by 7 bases, with 13 bases left in between. CDR3 in DNA: TGTGCCAGTAACCATGGGGGTAATGAGCAGTTCTTC. It is translated as CASNHGGNEQFF.

This clonotype has just a few counts. The chain carries TRBV28 and TRBJ1-4; no definite D call. V lost 5 bases and J 7 bases, leaving 17 bases between the germline ends. Per germline, CDR1 MDHEN and CDR2 SYDVKM. The CDR3 runs 15 residues. The CDR3 DNA follows: TGTGCCAGCAGTACTTCTCGAGGGTGGAGTGAAAAACTGTTTTTT. Its protein is CASSTSRGWSEKLFF.